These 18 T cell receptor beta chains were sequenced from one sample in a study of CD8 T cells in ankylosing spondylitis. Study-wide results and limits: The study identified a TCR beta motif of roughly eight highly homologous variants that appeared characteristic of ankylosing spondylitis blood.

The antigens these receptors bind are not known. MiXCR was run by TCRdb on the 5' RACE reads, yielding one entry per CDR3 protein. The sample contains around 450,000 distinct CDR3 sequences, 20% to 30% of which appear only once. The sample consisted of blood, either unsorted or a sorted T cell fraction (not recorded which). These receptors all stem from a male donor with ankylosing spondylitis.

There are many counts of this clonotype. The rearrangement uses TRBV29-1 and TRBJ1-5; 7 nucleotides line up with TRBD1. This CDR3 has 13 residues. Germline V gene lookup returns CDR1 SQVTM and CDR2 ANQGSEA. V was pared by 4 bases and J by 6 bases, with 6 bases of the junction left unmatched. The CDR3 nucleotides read TGCAGCGTTGGACAGGGTCGGGGTCAGCCCCAGCATTTT. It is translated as CSVGQGRGQPQHF. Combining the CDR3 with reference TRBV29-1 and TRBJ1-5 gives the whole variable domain SAVISQKPSRDICQRGTSLTIQCQVDSQVTMMFWYRQQPGQSLTLIATANQGSEATYESGFVIDKFPISRPNLTFSTLTVSNMSPEDSSIYLCSVGQGRGQPQHFGDGTRLSIL.

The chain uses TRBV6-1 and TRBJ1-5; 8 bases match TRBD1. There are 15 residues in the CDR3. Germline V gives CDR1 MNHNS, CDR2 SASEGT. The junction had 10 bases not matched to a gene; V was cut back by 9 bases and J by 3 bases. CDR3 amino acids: CASTGQGRFNQPQHF. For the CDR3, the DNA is TGTGCCAGTACCGGACAGGGCCGCTTCAATCAGCCCCAGCATTTT.

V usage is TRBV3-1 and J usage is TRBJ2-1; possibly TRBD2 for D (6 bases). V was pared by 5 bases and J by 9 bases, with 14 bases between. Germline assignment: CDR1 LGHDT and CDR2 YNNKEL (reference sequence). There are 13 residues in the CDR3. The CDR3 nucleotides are TGTGCCAGCAGCGAACTAGCTAAACGTGAGCAGTTCTTC. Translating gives CASSELAKREQFF.

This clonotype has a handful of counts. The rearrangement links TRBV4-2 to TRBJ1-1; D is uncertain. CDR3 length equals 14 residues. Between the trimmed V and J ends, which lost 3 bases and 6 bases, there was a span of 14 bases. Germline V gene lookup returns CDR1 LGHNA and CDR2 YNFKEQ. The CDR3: CASSHFGVLAEAFF. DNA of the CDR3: TGTGCCAGCAGCCATTTCGGGGTTCTGGCTGAAGCTTTCTTT.

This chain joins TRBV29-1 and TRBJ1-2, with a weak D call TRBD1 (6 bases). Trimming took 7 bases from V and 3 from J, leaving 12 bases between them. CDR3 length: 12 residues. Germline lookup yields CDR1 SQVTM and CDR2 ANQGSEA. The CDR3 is CSAEDSYYGYTF. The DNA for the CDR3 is TGCAGCGCCGAGGACAGTTACTATGGCTACACCTTC.

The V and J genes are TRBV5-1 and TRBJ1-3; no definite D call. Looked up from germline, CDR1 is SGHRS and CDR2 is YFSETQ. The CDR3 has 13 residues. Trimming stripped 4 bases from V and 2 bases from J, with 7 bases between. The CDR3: CASSPQAGNTIYF. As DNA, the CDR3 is TGCGCCAGCAGCCCACAAGCTGGAAACACCATATATTTT. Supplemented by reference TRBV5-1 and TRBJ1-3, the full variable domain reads KAGVTQTPRYLIKTRGQQVTLSCSPISGHRSVSWYQQTPGQGLQFLFEYFSETQRNKGNFPGRFSGRQFSNSRSEMNVSTLELGDSALYLCASSPQAGNTIYFGEGSWLTVV.

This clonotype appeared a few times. The CDR3 DNA sequence: TGCAGTGCTAGGACAGGGGGCTGGGACTATGGCTACACCTTC. It encodes CSARTGGWDYGYTF. The rearrangement joins TRBV20-1 to TRBJ1-2, with 10 bases lining up with TRBD1. The V and J ends lost 3 bases and 3 bases, in that order; junction bases with no gene match: 4. CDR3 length equals 14 residues. In germline, CDR1 is DFQATT, CDR2 SNEGSKA (reference sequence).

The CDR3 nucleotides are TGCAGTGCGGTGGCCACTATCGGGGGCTATGGCTACACCTTC. Its translation: CSAVATIGGYGYTF. The chain recombines TRBV20-1 with TRBJ1-2; D may be TRBD1 (5 bases). The CDR3 is made up of 14 amino acids. Between the trimmed V and J ends, which lost 6 bases and 4 bases, there was a span of 18 bases. Germline CDR1 is DFQATT and CDR2 is SNEGSKA (reference sequence).

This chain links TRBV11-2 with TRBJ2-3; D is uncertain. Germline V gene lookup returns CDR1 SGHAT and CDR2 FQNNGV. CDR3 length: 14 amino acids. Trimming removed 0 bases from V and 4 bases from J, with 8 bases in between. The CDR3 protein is CASSLDLAPDTQYF. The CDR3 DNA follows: TGTGCCAGCAGCTTAGATTTGGCCCCAGATACGCAGTATTTT.

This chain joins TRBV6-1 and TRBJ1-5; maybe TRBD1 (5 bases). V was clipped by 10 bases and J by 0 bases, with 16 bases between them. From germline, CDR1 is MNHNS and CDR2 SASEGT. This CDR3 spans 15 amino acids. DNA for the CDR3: TGTGCCACGGGGGATCTGGTGTATAGCAATCAGCCCCAGCATTTT. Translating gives CATGDLVYSNQPQHF.

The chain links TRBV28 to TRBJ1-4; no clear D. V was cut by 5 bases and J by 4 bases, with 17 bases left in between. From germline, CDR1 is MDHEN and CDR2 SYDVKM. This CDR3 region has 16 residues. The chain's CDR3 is CASSRFSARGNEKLFF. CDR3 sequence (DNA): TGTGCCAGCAGTCGGTTCTCGGCCCGGGGTAATGAAAAACTGTTTTTT.

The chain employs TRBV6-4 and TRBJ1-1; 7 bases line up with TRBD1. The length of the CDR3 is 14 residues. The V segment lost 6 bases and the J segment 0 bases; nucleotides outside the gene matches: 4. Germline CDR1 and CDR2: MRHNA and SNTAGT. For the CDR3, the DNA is TGTGCCAGCAGACGGGACAGCATGAACACTGAAGCTTTCTTT. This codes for CASRRDSMNTEAFF.

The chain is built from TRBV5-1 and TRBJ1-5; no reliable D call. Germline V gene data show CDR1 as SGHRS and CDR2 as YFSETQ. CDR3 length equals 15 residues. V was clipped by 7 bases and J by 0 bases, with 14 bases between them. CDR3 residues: CASPWQRYSNQPQHF. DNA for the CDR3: TGCGCCAGCCCCTGGCAGAGATATAGCAATCAGCCCCAGCATTTT. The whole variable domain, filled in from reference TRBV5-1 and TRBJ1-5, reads KAGVTQTPRYLIKTRGQQVTLSCSPISGHRSVSWYQQTPGQGLQFLFEYFSETQRNKGNFPGRFSGRQFSNSRSEMNVSTLELGDSALYLCASPWQRYSNQPQHFGDGTRLSIL.

The CDR3 loop reads CSVKEAGGYEQYF. Written as DNA, the CDR3 is TGCAGCGTTAAGGAGGCGGGGGGATACGAGCAGTACTTC. The chain employs TRBV29-1 and TRBJ2-7, with 8 bases aligning to TRBD2. The CDR3 is 13 residues long. Per germline, CDR1 SQVTM and CDR2 ANQGSEA. With V trimmed by 5 bases and J by 4 bases, 7 bases remained unmatched.

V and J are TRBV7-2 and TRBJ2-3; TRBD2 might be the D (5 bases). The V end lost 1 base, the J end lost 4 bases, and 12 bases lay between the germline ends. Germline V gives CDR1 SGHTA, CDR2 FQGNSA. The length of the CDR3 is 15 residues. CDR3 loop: CASSLGGSPPDTQYF. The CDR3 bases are TGTGCCAGCAGCTTAGGAGGGAGTCCCCCAGATACGCAGTATTTT. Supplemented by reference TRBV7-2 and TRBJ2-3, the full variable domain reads GAGVSQSPSNKVTEKGKDVELRCDPISGHTALYWYRQSLGQGLEFLIYFQGNSAPDKSGLPSDRFSAERTGGSVSTLTIQRTQQEDSAVYLCASSLGGSPPDTQYFGPGTRLTVL.

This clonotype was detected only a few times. CDR3 coding DNA: TGCAGTGCTGACCCTCTTACCGGCCAGGGGAGAAATCAGCCCCAGCATTTT. This gives the protein CSADPLTGQGRNQPQHF. The chain joins TRBV20-1 to TRBJ1-5, with a tentative D call TRBD1 (6 bases). This CDR3 has 17 amino acids. The germline gives CDR1 DFQATT, CDR2 SNEGSKA (reference sequence). Trimming cost V 5 bases and J 4 bases, with 24 bases left between them.

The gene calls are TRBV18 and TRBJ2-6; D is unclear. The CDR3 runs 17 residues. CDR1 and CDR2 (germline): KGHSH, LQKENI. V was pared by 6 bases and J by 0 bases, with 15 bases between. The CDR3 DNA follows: TGTGCCAGCTCCCGAAAACTTCAGCGCTCTGGGGCCAACGTCCTGACTTTC. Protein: CASSRKLQRSGANVLTF.

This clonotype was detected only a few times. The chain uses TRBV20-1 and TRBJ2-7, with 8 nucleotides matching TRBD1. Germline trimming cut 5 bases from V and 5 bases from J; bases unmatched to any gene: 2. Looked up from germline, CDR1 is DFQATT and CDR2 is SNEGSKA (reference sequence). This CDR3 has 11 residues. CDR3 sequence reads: CSADRGDEQYV. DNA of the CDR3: TGCAGTGCTGACAGGGGTGACGAGCAGTACGTC.